Presented here are 19 T cell receptor beta chains from one specimen sequenced in a study of memory CD8 T cells in hepatitis C reinfection. Data came from immunoSEQ multiplex PCR; TCRdb stores just in-frame clones and leaves some out. The profile shows some 50,000 clones, nearly 90% of them singletons. Time point defined: late/post reinfection, 12 to 24 weeks after detection. TCR sequencing was done directly ex vivo on sorted cells, without expansion in vitro. The specimen sequenced was naive CD8+ T cells sorted from blood. These receptors came from a man aged 18-30 years with hepatitis C virus infection.

The rearrangement joins TRBV28 to TRBJ2-3; tentatively, D is TRBD2 (5 bases). V gave up 0 bases and J gave up 5 bases, with 15 bases separating them. The CDR3 length is 16 residues. Germline CDR1 reads MDHEN; CDR2 reads SYDVKM. The CDR3 nucleotides are TGTGCCAGCAGTTTATGGGCGTCCGGGGAAGGAGATACGCAGTATTTT. It specifies CASSLWASGEGDTQYF.

V usage is TRBV6-6 and J usage is TRBJ2-7; the D gene is possibly TRBD1 (7 bases). The V and J ends lost 0 bases and 3 bases respectively, with 9 bases between them. The CDR3 runs 14 residues. Germline CDR1 and CDR2: MNHNY and SVGAGI (reference sequence). CDR3 nucleotide sequence: TGTGCCAGCAGTTACTCGCAGGGGGGCTACGAGCAGTACTTC. Its translation: CASSYSQGGYEQYF.

The genes are TRBV5-4 and TRBJ2-1, with TRBD1 matching over 8 bases. The CDR3 length is 12 residues. Per the germline V gene, CDR1 is SGHNT and CDR2 is YYREEE (reference sequence). The V gene end was trimmed by 4 bases and the J gene end by 7 bases; junction bases not matched to a gene: 1. CDR3 DNA sequence: TGTGCCAGCAGCACAGGGGGGAATGAGCAGTTCTTC. Translating gives CASSTGGNEQFF.

The chain employs TRBV6-5 and TRBJ2-1; 10 nucleotides agree with TRBD2. This CDR3 spans 15 amino acids. Per germline, CDR1 MNHEY and CDR2 SVGAGI. Unmatched junction bases numbered 9, after V lost 5 bases and J lost 8 bases. The CDR3 region has the DNA TGTGCCAGCAGTATTGATAGCGGGGGGAAGTATGAGCAGTTCTTC. This encodes CASSIDSGGKYEQFF.

The chain is built from TRBV7-9 and TRBJ2-3; TRBD1 matches at 8 bases. Germline CDR1 and CDR2: SEHNR and FQNEAQ (reference sequence). V lost 10 bases and J lost 1; bases outside the gene matches: 7. This CDR3 region has 14 residues. CDR3 bases: TGTGCCACCCCAGGGGGCCCCCGCACAGATACGCAGTATTTT. Amino acids: CATPGGPRTDTQYF.

The chain recombines TRBV7-9 with TRBJ2-7, with 11 bases fitting TRBD1. V lost 1 base, J lost 3 bases, and 2 bases stayed unmatched. The CDR3 has 15 amino acids. CDR1 is SEHNR, CDR2 FQNEAQ, per germline (reference sequence). CDR3 region: CASSLGGTGGYEQYF. The CDR3 DNA reads as TGTGCCAGCAGCTTAGGAGGGACAGGGGGCTACGAGCAGTACTTC.

The DNA of the CDR3 is TGTGCCAGCAGCTTGGCGGGTAGCGGGAGTAGCACCGGGGAGCTGTTTTTT. It codes for CASSLAGSGSSTGELFF. The chain joins TRBV5-4 to TRBJ2-2; 9 bases map to TRBD2. The CDR3 spans 17 residues. The germline gives CDR1 SGHNT, CDR2 YYREEE (reference sequence). The junction had 7 bases not matched to a gene; V was cut back by 0 bases and J by 4 bases. Full variable domain (missing parts from reference TRBV5-4 and TRBJ2-2): ETGVTQSPTHLIKTRGQQVTLRCSSQSGHNTVSWYQQALGQGPQFIFQYYREEENGRGNFPPRFSGLQFPNYSSELNVNALELDDSALYLCASSLAGSGSSTGELFFGEGSRLTVL.

The chain carries TRBV5-6 and TRBJ2-7; 9 bases are a match to TRBD1. Germline CDR1 reads SGHDT; CDR2 reads YYEEEE. CDR3 length: 14 amino acids. V was pared by 0 bases and J by 6 bases, with 4 bases of the junction left unmatched. The CDR3 DNA reads as TGTGCCAGCAGCTTGGACAGGGGGCGACGCGAGCAGTACTTC. Its protein product is CASSLDRGRREQYF.

The chain is built from TRBV5-8 and TRBJ2-7; D is perhaps TRBD2 (6 bases). The CDR3 is made up of 16 amino acids. Trimming removed 2 bases from V and 5 bases from J, with 20 bases in between. Per germline, CDR1 SGHTS and CDR2 YDEGEE. The CDR3 DNA reads TGTGCCAGCAGCTTTTCTATTGGCCGGGAGCTCGACGAGCAGTACTTC. It specifies CASSFSIGRELDEQYF.

The J gene is TRBJ2-5, the V gene TRBV7-9; TRBD2 is a possible D gene (6 bases). Germline CDR1 is SEHNR and CDR2 is FQNEAQ (reference sequence). The CDR3 consists of 15 residues. Trimming shortened V by 5 bases and J by 5 bases, and 18 bases separated the two germline ends. DNA for the CDR3: TGTGCCAGCAGCCCAGGTTACACTGGGGGGGAGACCCAGTACTTC. This sequence encodes CASSPGYTGGETQYF.

This CDR3 reads CASSPERVADLNEQFF. The CDR3 DNA reads TGTGCCAGCAGCCCCGAGAGGGTAGCGGATCTCAATGAGCAGTTCTTC. This chain connects TRBV11-2 to TRBJ2-1; maybe TRBD2 (6 bases). The CDR3 sequence is 16 residues long. The germline V and J ends were trimmed by 5 bases and 6 bases, with 20 bases remaining between them. Germline lookup yields CDR1 SGHAT and CDR2 FQNNGV.

The rearrangement links TRBV19 to TRBJ1-5; 8 bases are shared with TRBD1. The germline gives CDR1 LNHDA, CDR2 SQIVND (reference sequence). V lost 9 bases to trimming and J lost 1 base; unmatched junction nucleotides: 8. This CDR3 comprises 15 residues. As DNA, the CDR3 is TGTGCCAGCCTAACAGGGGGAAGGAGCAATCAGCCCCAGCATTTT. Its translation: CASLTGGRSNQPQHF.

The chain recombines TRBV9 with TRBJ2-2, with D possibly matching TRBD1 (6 bases). Per the germline V gene, CDR1 is SGDLS and CDR2 is YYNGEE. There are 15 residues in the CDR3. V lost 3 bases, J lost 1 base, and 10 bases lay in between. The CDR3 DNA is TGTGCCAGCAGCGGGGACATAGAGAACACCGGGGAGCTGTTTTTT. Amino acids: CASSGDIENTGELFF.

V is TRBV11-2 and J is TRBJ2-1; 8 nucleotides agree with TRBD2. J gave up 9 bases and V 1 base, and 5 bases lay outside the gene matches. The CDR3 contains 14 residues. In germline, CDR1 is SGHAT, CDR2 FQNNGV. The CDR3 reads CASSLASGGGEQFF. The CDR3 bases are TGTGCCAGCAGCTTAGCGAGCGGGGGAGGTGAGCAGTTCTTC.

The genes are TRBV7-3 and TRBJ2-2, with 11 bases that match TRBD2. The CDR3 runs to 16 residues. J lost 3 bases, V lost 5 bases, and 5 bases had no gene match. Germline-derived CDR1 and CDR2 are SGHTA and FQGTGA. CDR3 DNA: TGTGCCAGCAGCCCCCTTAGCGGGAGGGACACCGGGGAGCTGTTTTTT. Translating it yields CASSPLSGRDTGELFF.

The V and J genes are TRBV28 and TRBJ1-1; TRBD1 aligns across 7 bases. Germline V lookup: CDR1 MDHEN, CDR2 SYDVKM. V lost 5 bases to trimming and J lost 1 base; unmatched junction nucleotides: 4. The CDR3 runs to 14 residues. This CDR3 is CASSQGEGNTEAFF. The CDR3 DNA follows: TGTGCCAGCAGTCAGGGGGAAGGGAACACTGAAGCTTTCTTT.

This clone was detected only once. J is TRBJ1-1 and V is TRBV6-5; TRBD1 might be the D (5 bases). The V gene lost 2 bases and the J gene lost 3 bases, with 16 bases spanning the gap. CDR1 and CDR2 (germline): MNHEY, SVGAGI. The CDR3 sequence is 16 residues long. The CDR3 bases are TGTGCCAGCAGTTACGGGGGGACGGGAGAGTACACTGAAGCTTTCTTT. Translating gives CASSYGGTGEYTEAFF.

This chain joins TRBV7-9 and TRBJ2-7; 8 positions agree with TRBD1. CDR3 length equals 13 residues. The J segment lost 6 bases and the V segment lost 2 bases, leaving 3 bases of the junction unmatched. From germline, CDR1 is SEHNR and CDR2 FQNEAQ (reference sequence). The CDR3 spells CASSLSQGGEQYF. DNA for the CDR3: TGTGCCAGCAGCTTATCACAGGGGGGCGAGCAGTACTTC.

Turning to this clone: This specimen includes other DNA sequences encoding the same CDR3. In nucleotides, the CDR3 is TGCGCCAGCACCGAGGCGGGGTCGAGCACAGATACGCAGTATTTT. It is translated as CASTEAGSSTDTQYF. The chain links TRBV5-1 to TRBJ2-3; D is possibly TRBD2 (6 bases). V dropped 6 bases and J dropped 0 bases, with 14 bases sitting between them. The CDR3 contains 15 residues. Germline V CDR1 and CDR2: SGHRS, YFSETQ.